These 23 T cell receptor beta chains were all obtained from the same sample, sequenced in a study of early T cells in non-severe SARS-CoV-2 infection. TCRdb re-called the 5' RACE reads through MiXCR, storing one row per CDR3 protein. The sample includes roughly 51,000 distinct CDR3 sequences, 5.5% to 6.5% seen only once; the top ten take 2.5% to 3%. Sequencing used whole blood, obtained at baseline. These receptors were obtained from an adult who was a healthcare worker with PCR-confirmed SARS-CoV-2 infection or an uninfected control (not recorded which).

This clonotype was counted at least ten times. V gene TRBV29-1 combines with J gene TRBJ2-1, with 7 bases that match TRBD1. The J segment lost 5 bases and the V segment lost 6 bases, leaving 10 bases of the junction unmatched. The CDR3 loop spans 14 amino acids. Germline V gene data show CDR1 as SQVTM and CDR2 as ANQGSEA. DNA for the CDR3: TGCAGCGTCTACAGGGGAAGTCTGAACAATGAGCAGTTCTTC. It translates to CSVYRGSLNNEQFF.

The sample holds many counts of this clonotype. The chain employs TRBV18 and TRBJ1-4; weak D call: TRBD1 (5 bases). CDR1 and CDR2 (germline): KGHSH, LQKENI. Trimming stripped 0 bases from V and 8 bases from J, with 13 bases between. The CDR3 runs 15 residues. The CDR3 nucleotides are TGTGCCAGCTCACCACCGGGCAGGGAGAGGGAAAAACTGTTTTTT. This encodes CASSPPGREREKLFF.

This clonotype was seen ten or more times. This chain connects TRBV7-6 to TRBJ2-1; D possibly uses TRBD1 or TRBD2 (5 bases each). Trimming stripped 5 bases from V and 0 bases from J, with 14 bases between. CDR3 size: 16 residues. Germline V gives CDR1 SGHVS, CDR2 FNYEAQ. CDR3 region: CASSARGSSSYNEQFF. The CDR3 DNA sequence: TGTGCCAGCAGCGCCCGGGGCAGCAGCTCCTACAATGAGCAGTTCTTC.

The V gene is TRBV7-2, the J gene TRBJ2-7, with TRBD1 matching 8 bases. The CDR3 sequence is 14 residues long. Germline values: CDR1 SGHTA, CDR2 FQGNSA. V was pared by 5 bases and J by 3 bases, with 6 bases of the junction left unmatched. The CDR3 DNA sequence: TGTGCCAGCAGCCTACGGACAGGGAACTACGAGCAGTACTTC. Its protein is CASSLRTGNYEQYF.

V and J are TRBV11-2 and TRBJ2-7, with a possible D match to TRBD1 (5 bases). The CDR3 spans 14 residues. Germline V gene sequence: CDR1 SGHAT, CDR2 FQNNGV. The V end lost 6 bases, the J end lost 0 bases, and 12 bases lay between the germline ends. The CDR3 loop reads CASRQGFSSYEQYF. CDR3 bases: TGTGCCAGCAGGCAGGGATTTAGCTCCTACGAGCAGTACTTC.

This clonotype was observed many times. The rearrangement links TRBV3-1 to TRBJ2-2, with a weak D call TRBD2 (7 bases). The V end lost 0 bases, the J end lost 2 bases, and 10 bases lay between the germline ends. Germline CDR1 reads LGHDT; CDR2 reads YNNKEL (reference sequence). The CDR3 sequence is 16 residues long. The CDR3 region is CASSQDRGANTGELFF. DNA for the CDR3: TGTGCCAGCAGCCAAGACCGGGGGGCTAACACCGGGGAGCTGTTTTTT. The complete variable domain, with remaining parts taken from reference TRBV3-1 and TRBJ2-2, reads DTAVSQTPKYLVTQMGNDKSIKCEQNLGHDTMYWYKQDSKKFLKIMFSYNNKELIINETVPNRFSPKSPDKAHLNLHINSLELGDSAVYFCASSQDRGANTGELFFGEGSRLTVL.

This clonotype has at least ten counts. The rearrangement joins TRBV20-1 to TRBJ2-5; D possibly corresponds to TRBD1 (5 bases). Trimming left V 6 bases short and J 4 bases short, with 9 bases between. Germline-derived CDR1 and CDR2 are DFQATT and SNEGSKA (reference sequence). CDR3 length: 11 residues. The CDR3 DNA is TGCAGTGCCAGGGATGCAGAGACCCAGTACTTC. It yields the protein CSARDAETQYF.

The chain is built from TRBV2 and TRBJ1-1; maybe TRBD1 (6 bases). Looked up from germline, CDR1 is SNHLY and CDR2 is FYNNEI. The CDR3 is made up of 13 amino acids. Trimming removed 6 bases from V and 5 bases from J, with 13 bases in between. For the CDR3, the DNA is TGTGCCAGCAGCCCTCAGGGGTCGACTGAAGCTTTCTTT. This sequence encodes CASSPQGSTEAFF.

Many counts were recorded for this clonotype. This rearrangement joins TRBV7-9 to TRBJ1-2, with 12 bases aligning to TRBD1. V dropped 10 bases and J dropped 7; count of bases not matched to a gene: 13. This CDR3 is 15 amino acids long. In germline, CDR1 is SEHNR, CDR2 FQNEAQ (reference sequence). The CDR3 sequence: CANSLQGQGAAGYTF. DNA for the CDR3: TGTGCCAACTCACTTCAGGGACAGGGGGCAGCTGGCTACACCTTC.

This clonotype has ten or more counts. This rearrangement joins TRBV20-1 to TRBJ2-7; D is unresolved. The CDR3 covers 13 residues. Per the germline V gene, CDR1 is DFQATT and CDR2 is SNEGSKA (reference sequence). Deletions cut 7 bases from V and 5 bases from J, with 18 bases between. The chain's CDR3 is CSGSPGPTDEQYF. The DNA of the CDR3 is TGCAGTGGCTCTCCGGGTCCGACGGACGAGCAGTACTTC.

The chain is built from TRBV6-2 or TRBV6-3 and TRBJ1-2, with unresolved D. The CDR3 covers 16 residues. V was clipped by 6 bases and J by 4 bases, with 21 bases between them. CDR1 is MNHEY, CDR2 SVGEGT, per germline. The CDR3 region has the DNA TGTGCCAGCAGCGACCCCGTCCCCACCGGGAGCTATGGCTACACCTTC. Its protein product is CASSDPVPTGSYGYTF.

This chain connects TRBV9 to TRBJ1-5; TRBD1 might be the D (6 bases). V was cut by 0 bases and J by 10 bases, with 11 bases left in between. This CDR3 spans 13 amino acids. Germline assignment: CDR1 SGDLS and CDR2 YYNGEE. The CDR3 DNA follows: TGTGCCAGCAGCGTAGCACAGGGATTCCCCCAGCATTTT. Residues: CASSVAQGFPQHF.

This clonotype has a count of ten or more. This chain links TRBV12-3 or TRBV12-4 with TRBJ2-7; D tentatively fits TRBD1 or TRBD2 (5 bases each). This CDR3 is 15 amino acids long. Trimming removed 5 bases at V and 1 base at J, with 15 bases between. As DNA, the CDR3 is TGTGCCAGCAGTCCCCTGGGACGGCAGTCCTACGAGCAGTACTTC. Residues: CASSPLGRQSYEQYF.

V usage is TRBV20-1 and J usage is TRBJ2-5, with 7 positions matching TRBD1. The V gene end was trimmed by 0 bases and the J gene end by 1 base; junction bases not matched to a gene: 2. Germline V gene sequence: CDR1 DFQATT, CDR2 SNEGSKA (reference sequence). There are 14 residues in the CDR3. CDR3 region: CSARDRQGQETQYF. CDR3 sequence (DNA): TGCAGTGCTAGAGACAGACAGGGCCAAGAGACCCAGTACTTC.

Turning to this clonotype: The junction does not match germline at one end; this may be a read error. The chain links TRBV5-6 to TRBJ2-1; D may be TRBD2 (5 bases). The V gene's germline CDR1 is SGHDT and CDR2 YYEEEE. This CDR3 contains 16 residues. The CDR3 here is CANSLEVNSGYNEQFF. As DNA, the CDR3 is TGTGCCAACAGCTTGGAGGTTAATAGTGGCTACAATGAGCAGTTCTTC. The full variable domain, completed using reference TRBV5-6 and TRBJ2-1, is DAGVTQSPTHLIKTRGQQVTLRCSPKSGHDTVSWYQQALGQGPQFIFQYYEEEERQRGNFPDRFSGHQFPNYSSELNVNALLLGDSALYLCANSLEVNSGYNEQFFGPGTRLTVL.

This clonotype occurred many times. The V call is TRBV12-3 or TRBV12-4, the J call TRBJ2-3; 8 nucleotides align to TRBD1. Unmatched junction bases numbered 6, after V lost 4 bases and J lost 3 bases. This CDR3 has 15 amino acids. CDR3 in amino acids: CASSYGQGTTDTQYF. CDR3 DNA sequence: TGTGCCAGCAGTTACGGACAGGGAACGACAGATACGCAGTATTTT.

This clonotype was observed at least ten times. The chain employs TRBV4-3 and TRBJ2-1, with TRBD2 identical over 11 bases. CDR1 is LGHNA, CDR2 YSLEER, per germline. The J segment lost 10 bases and the V segment lost 1 base, leaving 15 bases of the junction unmatched. The length of the CDR3 is 18 residues. The CDR3 DNA is TGCGCCAGCAGCCAAGCACTAGGCGGGAGGCTAGCGGGGGGAGAGCAGTTCTTC. Amino acid sequence: CASSQALGGRLAGGEQFF.

This clonotype was detected many times. V and J are TRBV20-1 and TRBJ1-3; D is uncertain. The CDR3 spans 12 residues. Trimming pared 6 bases from V and 0 bases from J, leaving 6 bases between. Germline V gene sequence: CDR1 DFQATT, CDR2 SNEGSKA (reference sequence). The CDR3 protein is CSARTSGNTIYF. Written as DNA, the CDR3 is TGCAGTGCCCGAACCTCTGGAAACACCATATATTTT.

This clonotype was seen more than once but under ten times. The genes are TRBV5-1 and TRBJ2-1; D gene uncertain. Germline values: CDR1 SGHRS, CDR2 YFSETQ. The CDR3 is 12 residues long. Trimming cost V 2 bases and J 6 bases, with 6 bases left between them. Here the CDR3 DNA reads TGCGCCAGCAGCTTTTGGGGCAATGAGCAGTTCTTC. It translates to CASSFWGNEQFF.

Many counts were recorded for this clonotype. The chain uses TRBV11-2 and TRBJ2-7, with D unresolved. CDR1 SGHAT and CDR2 FQNNGV come from the germline V gene. V shed 4 bases and J shed 0 bases, with 10 bases lying between them. This CDR3 has 14 amino acids. Here the CDR3 reads CASSSGRVSYEQYF. DNA of the CDR3: TGTGCCAGCAGCTCCGGACGGGTCTCCTACGAGCAGTACTTC.

This clonotype has a count of ten or more. V and J are TRBV5-1 and TRBJ1-2; the D is unclear. Germline CDR1 is SGHRS and CDR2 is YFSETQ. CDR3 length: 14 residues. V was pared by 4 bases and J by 11 bases, with 21 bases between. Here the CDR3 DNA reads TGCGCCAGCAGCGCACGCACGGATTCCCCTCTATACACCTTC. Residues: CASSARTDSPLYTF.

The gene calls are TRBV11-2 and TRBJ2-3; the match to TRBD1 covers 7 bases. Germline values: CDR1 SGHAT, CDR2 FQNNGV. V lost 4 bases to trimming and J lost 2 bases; unmatched junction nucleotides: 3. This CDR3 contains 14 residues. The CDR3 region is CASSSDRSTDTQYF. The DNA of the CDR3 is TGTGCCAGCAGCTCGGACAGGTCCACAGATACGCAGTATTTT.

This clonotype was observed at least ten times. V usage is TRBV6-2 or TRBV6-3 and J usage is TRBJ2-1, with 11 bases identical to TRBD2. The CDR3 runs to 12 residues. With V trimmed by 11 bases and J by 6 bases, 3 bases remained unmatched. The germline gives CDR1 MNHEY, CDR2 SVGEGT. The CDR3 DNA sequence: TGTGCCGGTGGGACTAGCGGCAATGAGCAGTTCTTC. Translation: CAGGTSGNEQFF.